This record concerns one TCR beta chain sequence. The sample originates from a study of radiotherapy plus CTLA-4 blockade in lung cancer. Study background: Disease control was seen in around 31% of patients, objective responses in roughly 17%.

In germline, CDR1 is SEHNR, CDR2 FQNEAQ (reference sequence). The CDR3 extends over 15 amino acids. V was cut by 5 bases and J by 8 bases, with 21 bases left in between. Clones were read by immunoSEQ multiplex PCR, and TCRdb kept only the in-frame ones, dropping some. The sample has 78,000 or so clones; around nine tenths are singletons. Sequenced material: peripheral blood, taken from a patient treated with radiotherapy plus ipilimumab. The TCR was taken from a human donor with non-small cell lung cancer who had stable disease on radiotherapy plus ipilimumab. This chain uses TRBV7-9 with TRBJ2-5, with D perhaps assigned TRBD1 or TRBD2 (5 bases each). CDR3 amino acids: CASSQEGSNKRTQYF. CDR3 in DNA: TGTGCCAGCAGCCAAGAGGGGTCGAATAAGAGAACCCAGTACTTC. Variable domain in full (rest from reference TRBV7-9 and TRBJ2-5): DTGVSQNPRHKITKRGQNVTFRCDPISEHNRLYWYRQTLGQGPEFLTYFQNEAQLEKSRLLSDRFSAERPKGSFSTLEIQRTEQGDSAMYLCASSQEGSNKRTQYFGPGTRLLVL.